The clone carrying this T cell receptor (beta chain) turned up a few times. As yet, its antigen is unknown. The data are from a study of T-cell memory formation after mild COVID-19. Regarding the study as a whole: The CD4+ clones that contracted clustered mainly within CM and EM, and the CD8+ clones concentrated in EMRA. CD4/CD8 balance characterized clones contracting day 15 to 85, and CD4+ skew characterized later expanders.

This CDR3 spans 14 amino acids. After removal of 7 bases from V and 4 bases from J, the junction contained 9 bases not matched to a gene. MiXCR was run by TCRdb on the 5' RACE reads, yielding one entry per CDR3 protein. The sample records around 300,000 distinct CDR3 sequences, roughly 18% being singletons. The TCR was taken from a man between 18 and 29 years old who had mild COVID-19 (a few samples of this study predate the infection). Cell type and time point are not known. V usage is TRBV12-3 or TRBV12-4 and J usage is TRBJ2-7, with TRBD2 matching over 8 bases. The sample was PBMCs or a T cell subset sorted from them (not recorded which). For the CDR3, the DNA is TGTGCCAGCACTCCCTCAGCGGGGGTATACGAGCAGTACTTC. Amino acid sequence: CASTPSAGVYEQYF.